This T cell receptor (beta chain) comes out of a study of neurological immune-mediated disorders. Study-wide findings and caveats: The expanded clones of different subjects shared no CDR3 amino acid sequences (suggesting private repertoires in all groups).

The sorted libraries involved the use of 850,000 to 1,000,000 CD4+ or CD8+ T cells. Each CDR3 protein is one row after TCRdb ran MiXCR on the 5' RACE reads. Here the sample spans some 41,000 distinct CDR3 sequences, more than 12% being singletons. This clonotype has at least ten counts. Its target is unknown. The CDR3 sequence is 16 residues long. V trimming: 5 bases; J trimming: 0 bases; junction bases outside the gene matches: 5. The chain has TRBV12-3 or TRBV12-4 and TRBJ1-5; 9 positions agree with TRBD1. Sequenced sample: CD4+ T cells from blood. The TCR comes from a woman aged 60-75 years with HTLV-1-associated myelopathy (HAM/TSP). The CDR3 loop is CASSLDRGYSNQPQHF. CDR3 DNA sequence: TGTGCCAGCAGTCTGGACAGGGGTTATAGCAATCAGCCCCAGCATTTT.